This is a list of T cell receptor beta chains from one sample in a study of shared clonotypes between healthy human individuals. The data were produced by immunoSEQ multiplex PCR, yet TCRdb's version contains in-frame clones alone and is incomplete. The data hold more than 150,000 clones, with approximately 60% observed a single time. The sample consisted of memory CD4+ T cells sorted from blood. The receptor set was obtained from a man aged 25-45 years in good health. Both conserved end residues are part of each CDR3. The order of the fields is J gene, clone size, V gene, D gene, CDR3 protein, CDR3 DNA. D genes are given only for firm matches. Only part of the rows carry a size: once, few, many, or a class if the clone is expanded.

J: TRBJ2-3; size: .; V: TRBV11-2; D: .; CDR3: CVSSLTSGPDTQYF; DNA: TGTGTCAGCAGCTTAACCTCCGGCCCAGATACGCAGTATTTT
J: TRBJ2-5; size: few; V: TRBV28; D: .; CDR3: CASSPRASEPMTQYF; DNA: TGTGCCAGCAGCCCCCGCGCGAGCGAACCAATGACCCAGTACTTC
J: TRBJ2-7; size: .; V: TRBV7-2; D: .; CDR3: CASSAWDAVSYEQYF; DNA: TGTGCCAGCAGCGCATGGGACGCAGTCTCCTACGAGCAGTACTTC
J: TRBJ2-3; size: .; V: TRBV9; D: TRBD2; CDR3: CASSGTGTSGDRATQYF; DNA: TGTGCCAGCAGCGGAACCGGGACTAGCGGAGACCGCGCTACGCAGTATTTT
J: TRBJ2-7; size: few; V: TRBV18; D: .; CDR3: CASSPEQSSYEQYF; DNA: TGTGCCAGCTCACCAGAACAGTCCTCCTACGAGCAGTACTTC
J: TRBJ1-3; size: .; V: TRBV5-6; D: TRBD1; CDR3: CASSFLRTGGNTIYF; DNA: TGTGCCAGCAGCTTCCTCAGGACAGGAGGAAACACCATATATTTT
J: TRBJ2-7; size: .; V: TRBV6-1; D: .; CDR3: CASSNTGVGGEQYF; DNA: TGTGCCAGCAGTAATACAGGGGTTGGAGGGGAGCAGTACTTC
J: TRBJ1-1; size: .; V: TRBV25-1; D: .; CDR3: CASRRGFTEAFF; DNA: TGTGCCAGCAGAAGGGGGTTCACTGAAGCTTTCTTT
J: TRBJ2-1; size: .; V: TRBV12-5; D: TRBD2; CDR3: CASGLDRGTGLVNEQFF; DNA: TGTGCTAGTGGTTTGGACCGAGGGACGGGACTAGTAAATGAGCAGTTCTTC
J: TRBJ1-1; size: .; V: TRBV7-2; D: TRBD1; CDR3: CASSKRQGNTEAFF; DNA: TGTGCCAGCAGCAAACGACAGGGGAACACTGAAGCTTTCTTT
J: TRBJ2-5; size: .; V: TRBV9; D: .; CDR3: CASSVGGRGQGTQYF; DNA: TGTGCCAGCAGCGTAGGCGGGCGGGGTCAGGGGACCCAGTACTTC
J: TRBJ2-5; size: few; V: TRBV28; D: .; CDR3: CASRTNGLTQYF; DNA: TGTGCCAGTCGAACGAATGGATTGACCCAGTACTTC
J: TRBJ2-7; size: .; V: TRBV6-1; D: TRBD1; CDR3: CASRTGGIGSYEQYF; DNA: TGTGCCAGCAGGACAGGGGGCATCGGGTCCTACGAGCAGTACTTC
J: TRBJ2-5; size: once; V: TRBV28; D: TRBD1; CDR3: CASSHQTGSGWETQYF; DNA: TGTGCCAGCAGTCACCAGACAGGGTCGGGTTGGGAGACCCAGTACTTC
J: TRBJ2-6; size: .; V: TRBV15; D: .; CDR3: CATSRDSGSGANVLTF; DNA: TGTGCCACCAGCAGAGATTCGGGGTCTGGGGCCAACGTCCTGACTTTC
J: TRBJ2-1; size: .; V: TRBV5-6; D: .; CDR3: CASSLLSSVEGSSYNEQFF; DNA: TGTGCCAGCAGCTTGTTGTCGTCCGTAGAGGGTAGCTCCTACAATGAGCAGTTCTTC
J: TRBJ1-2; size: .; V: TRBV29-1; D: .; CDR3: CSVGEGKASYTF; DNA: TGCAGCGTTGGGGAGGGGAAAGCGAGCTACACCTTC
J: TRBJ2-3; size: .; V: TRBV6-1; D: .; CDR3: CASSDRGPTDTQYF; DNA: TGTGCCAGCAGTGATCGGGGGCCCACAGATACGCAGTATTTT
J: TRBJ2-1; size: .; V: TRBV5-1; D: TRBD2; CDR3: CASSSQGLAYNEQFF; DNA: TGCGCCAGCAGCTCACAGGGACTAGCCTACAATGAGCAGTTCTTC
J: TRBJ2-5; size: .; V: TRBV7-9; D: .; CDR3: CASSKDSPETQYF; DNA: TGTGCCAGCAGCAAGGACAGCCCCGAGACCCAGTACTTC
J: TRBJ2-7; size: .; V: TRBV6-6; D: .; CDR3: CASSYSQGTYEQYF; DNA: TGTGCCAGCAGTTACTCGCAGGGTACCTACGAGCAGTACTTC
J: TRBJ2-7; size: .; V: TRBV19; D: TRBD1; CDR3: CASSVDRGRGEQYF; DNA: TGTGCCAGTAGTGTCGACAGGGGGCGAGGTGAGCAGTACTTC
J: TRBJ1-5; size: once; V: TRBV28; D: TRBD1; CDR3: CASKLGPGQGGQPQHF; DNA: TGTGCCAGCAAGTTAGGACCAGGACAGGGAGGTCAGCCCCAGCATTTT
J: TRBJ2-2; size: once; V: TRBV18; D: TRBD2; CDR3: CASSPPVAGADTGELFF; DNA: TGTGCCAGCTCACCCCCTGTAGCGGGAGCCGACACCGGGGAGCTGTTTTTT
J: TRBJ2-1; size: .; V: TRBV11-2; D: .; CDR3: CASSLIGGNLKQFF; DNA: TGTGCCAGCAGCTTAATTGGCGGGAATCTGAAGCAGTTCTTC